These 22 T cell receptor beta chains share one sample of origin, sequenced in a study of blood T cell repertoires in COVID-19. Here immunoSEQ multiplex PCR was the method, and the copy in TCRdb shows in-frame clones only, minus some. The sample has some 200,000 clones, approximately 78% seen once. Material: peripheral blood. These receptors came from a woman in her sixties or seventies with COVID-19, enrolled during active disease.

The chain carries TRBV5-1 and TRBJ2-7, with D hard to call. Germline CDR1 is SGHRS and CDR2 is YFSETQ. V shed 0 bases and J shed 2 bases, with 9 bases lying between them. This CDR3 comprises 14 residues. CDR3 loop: CASSLGHSAYEQYF. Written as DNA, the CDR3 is TGCGCCAGCAGCTTGGGTCACTCCGCCTACGAGCAGTACTTC.

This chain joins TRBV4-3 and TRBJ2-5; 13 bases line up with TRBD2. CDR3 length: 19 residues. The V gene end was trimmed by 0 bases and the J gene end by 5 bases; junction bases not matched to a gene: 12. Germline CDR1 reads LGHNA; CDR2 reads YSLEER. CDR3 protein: CASSQDGLAGAFAGETQYF. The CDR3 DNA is TGCGCCAGCAGCCAAGACGGACTAGCGGGAGCCTTCGCTGGGGAGACCCAGTACTTC.

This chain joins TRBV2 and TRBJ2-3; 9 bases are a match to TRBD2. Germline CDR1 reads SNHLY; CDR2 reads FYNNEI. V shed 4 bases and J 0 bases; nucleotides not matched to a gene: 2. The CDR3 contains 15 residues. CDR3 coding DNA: TGTGCCAGCAGTGGAAGCGGGGGGAGCACAGATACGCAGTATTTT. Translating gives CASSGSGGSTDTQYF.

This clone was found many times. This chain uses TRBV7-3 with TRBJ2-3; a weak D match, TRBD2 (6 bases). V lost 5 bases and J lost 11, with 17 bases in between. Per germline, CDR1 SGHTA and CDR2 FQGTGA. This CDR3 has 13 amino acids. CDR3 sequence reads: CASSATDYSKQYF. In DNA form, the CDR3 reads TGTGCCAGCAGCGCAACGGACTACAGTAAGCAGTATTTT. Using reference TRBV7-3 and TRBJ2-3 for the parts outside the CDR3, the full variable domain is GAGVSQTPSNKVTEKGKYVELRCDPISGHTALYWYRQSLGQGPEFLIYFQGTGAADDSGLPNDRFFAVRPEGSVSTLKIQRTERGDSAVYLCASSATDYSKQYFGPGTRLTVL.

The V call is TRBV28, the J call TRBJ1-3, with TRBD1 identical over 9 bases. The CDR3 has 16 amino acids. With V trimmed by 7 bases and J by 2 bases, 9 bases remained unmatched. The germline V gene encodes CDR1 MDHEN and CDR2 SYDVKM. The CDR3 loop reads CASMGTGYPAGNTIYF. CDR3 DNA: TGTGCCAGCATGGGGACAGGGTACCCCGCTGGAAACACCATATATTTT.

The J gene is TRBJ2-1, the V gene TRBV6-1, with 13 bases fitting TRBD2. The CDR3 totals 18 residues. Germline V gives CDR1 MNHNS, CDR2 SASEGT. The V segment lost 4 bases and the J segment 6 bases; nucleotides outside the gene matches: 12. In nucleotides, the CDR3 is TGTGCCAGCAGTGTCTTCCTGCTTAGACTAGCGGGAGGCAATGAGCAGTTCTTC. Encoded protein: CASSVFLLRLAGGNEQFF.

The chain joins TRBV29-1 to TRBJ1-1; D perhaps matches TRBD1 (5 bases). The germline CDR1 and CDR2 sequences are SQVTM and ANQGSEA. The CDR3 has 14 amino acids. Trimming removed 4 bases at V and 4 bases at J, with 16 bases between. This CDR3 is CSVARQGLSTEAFF. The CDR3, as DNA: TGCAGCGTTGCCCGGCAGGGCTTGAGCACTGAAGCTTTCTTT.

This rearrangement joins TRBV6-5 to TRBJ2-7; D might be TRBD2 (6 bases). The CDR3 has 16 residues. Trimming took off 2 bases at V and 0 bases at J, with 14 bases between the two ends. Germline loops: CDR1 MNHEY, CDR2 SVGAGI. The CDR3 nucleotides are TGTGCCAGCAGTTACCCTCTAGCGTCAAGCTCCTACGAGCAGTACTTC. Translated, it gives CASSYPLASSSYEQYF.

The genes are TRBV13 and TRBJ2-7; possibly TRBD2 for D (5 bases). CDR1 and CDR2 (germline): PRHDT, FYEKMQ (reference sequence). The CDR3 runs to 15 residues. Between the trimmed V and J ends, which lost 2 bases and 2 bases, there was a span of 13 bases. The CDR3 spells CASSLWESPTYEQYF. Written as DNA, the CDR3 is TGTGCCAGCAGCTTATGGGAGTCCCCTACCTACGAGCAGTACTTC.

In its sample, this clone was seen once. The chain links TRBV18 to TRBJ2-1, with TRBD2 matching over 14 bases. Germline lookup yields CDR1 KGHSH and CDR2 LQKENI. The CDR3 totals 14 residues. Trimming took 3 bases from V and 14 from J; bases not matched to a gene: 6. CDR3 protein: CASSPGTSGRGEFF. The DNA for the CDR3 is TGTGCCAGCTCACCCGGGACTAGCGGGAGAGGGGAGTTCTTC.

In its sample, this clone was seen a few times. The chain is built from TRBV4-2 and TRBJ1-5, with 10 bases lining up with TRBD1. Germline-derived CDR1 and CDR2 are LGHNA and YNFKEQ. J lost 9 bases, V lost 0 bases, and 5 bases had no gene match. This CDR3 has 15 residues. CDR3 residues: CASSQEGQGRTPQHF. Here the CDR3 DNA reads TGTGCCAGCAGCCAAGAGGGACAGGGGCGAACGCCCCAGCATTTT.

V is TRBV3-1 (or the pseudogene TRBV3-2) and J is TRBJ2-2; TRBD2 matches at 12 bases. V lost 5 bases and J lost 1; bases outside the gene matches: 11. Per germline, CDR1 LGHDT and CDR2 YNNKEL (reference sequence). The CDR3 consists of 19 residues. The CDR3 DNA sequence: TGTGCCAGCAGCTTAAGGGCCTTGGGACTAGCGGGGAACACCGGGGAGCTGTTTTTT. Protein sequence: CASSLRALGLAGNTGELFF.

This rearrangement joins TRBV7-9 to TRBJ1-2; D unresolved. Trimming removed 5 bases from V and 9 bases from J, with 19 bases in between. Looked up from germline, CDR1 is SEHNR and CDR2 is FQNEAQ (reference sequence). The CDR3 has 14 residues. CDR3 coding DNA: TGTGCCAGCAGCCCGCCGACGGTGGGCATTAGCTACACCTTC. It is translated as CASSPPTVGISYTF.

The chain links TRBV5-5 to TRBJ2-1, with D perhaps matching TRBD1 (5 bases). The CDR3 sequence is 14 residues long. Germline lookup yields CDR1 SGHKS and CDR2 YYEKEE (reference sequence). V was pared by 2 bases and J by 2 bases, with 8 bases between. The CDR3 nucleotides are TGTGCCAGCAGCTTATCACAGGCCTACAATGAGCAGTTCTTC. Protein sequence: CASSLSQAYNEQFF.

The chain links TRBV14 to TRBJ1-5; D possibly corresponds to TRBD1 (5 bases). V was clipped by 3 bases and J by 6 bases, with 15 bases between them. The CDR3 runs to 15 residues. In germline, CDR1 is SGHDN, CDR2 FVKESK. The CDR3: CASSHLGQGGQPQHF. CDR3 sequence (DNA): TGTGCCAGCAGCCATCTAGGTCAGGGAGGTCAGCCCCAGCATTTT.

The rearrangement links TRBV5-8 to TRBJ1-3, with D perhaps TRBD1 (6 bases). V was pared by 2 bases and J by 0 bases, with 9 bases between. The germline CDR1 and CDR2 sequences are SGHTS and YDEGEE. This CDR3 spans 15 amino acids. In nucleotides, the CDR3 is TGTGCCAGCAGCTTTGGACAGCTCTCTGGAAACACCATATATTTT. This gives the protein CASSFGQLSGNTIYF.

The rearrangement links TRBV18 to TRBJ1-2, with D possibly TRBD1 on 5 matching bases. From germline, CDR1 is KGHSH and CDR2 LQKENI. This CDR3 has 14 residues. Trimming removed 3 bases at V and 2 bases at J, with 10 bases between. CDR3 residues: CASSPAQVNYGYTF. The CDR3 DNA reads TGTGCCAGCTCACCCGCACAGGTGAACTATGGCTACACCTTC.

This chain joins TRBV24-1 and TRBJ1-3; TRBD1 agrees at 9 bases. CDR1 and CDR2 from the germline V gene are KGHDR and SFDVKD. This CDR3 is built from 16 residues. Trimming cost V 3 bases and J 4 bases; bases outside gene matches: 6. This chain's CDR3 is CATSDPGQGNGNTIYF. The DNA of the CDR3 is TGTGCCACCAGTGATCCTGGACAGGGGAACGGAAACACCATATATTTT.

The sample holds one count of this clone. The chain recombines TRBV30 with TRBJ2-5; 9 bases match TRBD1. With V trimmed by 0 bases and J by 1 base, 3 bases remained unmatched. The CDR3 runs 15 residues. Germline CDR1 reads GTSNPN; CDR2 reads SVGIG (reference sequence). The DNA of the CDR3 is TGTGCCTGGAGTGTGGGGACAGGGCCCCAAGAGACCCAGTACTTC. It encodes CAWSVGTGPQETQYF.

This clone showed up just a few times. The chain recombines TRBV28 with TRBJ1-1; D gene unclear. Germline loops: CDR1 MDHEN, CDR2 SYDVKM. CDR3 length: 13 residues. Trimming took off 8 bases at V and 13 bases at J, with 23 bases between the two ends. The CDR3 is CASFIGGQPKGFF. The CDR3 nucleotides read TGTGCCAGCTTCATAGGAGGGCAGCCTAAAGGTTTCTTT.

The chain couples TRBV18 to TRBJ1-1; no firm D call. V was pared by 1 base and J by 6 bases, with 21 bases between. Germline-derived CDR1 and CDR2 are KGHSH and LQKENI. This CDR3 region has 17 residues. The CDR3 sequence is CASSPLVQAAGNAEAFF. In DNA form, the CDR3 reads TGTGCCAGCTCACCACTTGTTCAGGCAGCAGGTAACGCTGAAGCTTTCTTT.

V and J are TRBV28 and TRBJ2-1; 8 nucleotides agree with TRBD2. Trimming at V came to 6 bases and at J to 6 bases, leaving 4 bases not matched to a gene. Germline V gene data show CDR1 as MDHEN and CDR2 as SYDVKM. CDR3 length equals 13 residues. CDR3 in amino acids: CASSPGRANEQFF. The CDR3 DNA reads TGTGCCAGCAGCCCCGGGAGGGCCAATGAGCAGTTCTTC.